One sample yielded the 13 T cell receptor beta chains listed below, sequenced in a study of blood T cell repertoires in COVID-19. TCRdb keeps only in-frame clones here, not all; method: immunoSEQ multiplex PCR. The table shows approximately 500,000 clones, with approximately 92% occurring only once. Material for sequencing was peripheral blood. Receptor source: a man aged 18 to 29 with COVID-19, enrolled during active disease.

V and J are TRBV19 and TRBJ2-3, with TRBD1 as a possible D gene (6 bases). The V gene's germline CDR1 is LNHDA and CDR2 SQIVND (reference sequence). The V end lost 6 bases, the J end lost 15 bases, and 19 bases lay between the germline ends. This CDR3 is built from 12 residues. CDR3 sequence (DNA): TGTGCCAGTAGCTTATCGGGACACCCCAGATATTTT. This sequence encodes CASSLSGHPRYF.

This chain joins TRBV9 and TRBJ2-7; TRBD2 agrees at 14 bases. The CDR3 extends over 15 amino acids. In germline, CDR1 is SGDLS, CDR2 YYNGEE. The V and J ends lost 2 bases and 7 bases, in that order; junction bases with no gene match: 5. CDR3 loop: CASSVGLAGVDEQYF. The CDR3 DNA sequence: TGTGCCAGCAGCGTGGGACTAGCGGGAGTGGATGAGCAGTACTTC. Variable domain in full (rest from reference TRBV9 and TRBJ2-7): DSGVTQTPKHLITATGQRVTLRCSPRSGDLSVYWYQQSLDQGLQFLIQYYNGEERAKGNILERFSAQQFPDLHSELNLSSLELGDSALYFCASSVGLAGVDEQYFGPGTRLTVT.

The rearrangement joins TRBV9 to TRBJ2-7; 8 nucleotides align to TRBD2. The CDR3 is 14 amino acids. Trimming at V came to 2 bases and at J to 7 bases, leaving 8 bases not matched to a gene. Germline V gene lookup returns CDR1 SGDLS and CDR2 YYNGEE. The CDR3, as DNA: TGTGCCAGCAGCGTTTCACTAGCGGCGGAGGAGCAGTACTTC. Translating gives CASSVSLAAEEQYF.

This sequence joins TRBV5-4 and TRBJ1-2, with TRBD1 matching over 7 bases. Unmatched junction bases numbered 5, after V lost 4 bases and J lost 5 bases. The CDR3 contains 13 residues. The germline CDR1 and CDR2 sequences are SGHNT and YYREEE (reference sequence). The CDR3 here is CASSQTGRYGYTF. CDR3 nucleotides: TGTGCCAGCAGCCAGACAGGGCGGTATGGCTACACCTTC.

The gene calls are TRBV5-4 and TRBJ2-5, with a possible D match to TRBD1 (6 bases). The V gene's germline CDR1 is SGHNT and CDR2 YYREEE (reference sequence). The CDR3 extends over 14 amino acids. Trimming pared 3 bases from V and 3 bases from J, leaving 12 bases between. The CDR3 spells CASSSKRQEETQYF. The CDR3 DNA reads as TGTGCCAGCAGCTCAAAACGACAGGAAGAGACCCAGTACTTC.

This sequence joins TRBV12-3 or TRBV12-4 and TRBJ2-5; 7 bases fit TRBD2. The CDR3 has 13 amino acids. V lost 8 bases to trimming and J lost 3 bases; unmatched junction nucleotides: 6. CDR3 in DNA: TGTGCCAGCGGGGGGACTAACGAAGAGACCCAGTACTTC. Its translation is CASGGTNEETQYF.

This chain links TRBV5-1 with TRBJ2-3; 14 bases fit TRBD2. CDR3 size: 15 residues. The V and J ends lost 6 bases and 2 bases, in that order; junction bases with no gene match: 2. From germline, CDR1 is SGHRS and CDR2 YFSETQ. The CDR3, as DNA: TGCGCCAGCACGACTAGCGGGGGGGACACAGATACGCAGTATTTT. As protein: CASTTSGGDTDTQYF.

The DNA of the CDR3 is TGCAGTGCTAGTGGGGCTAGCGGCCAAGAGACCCAGTACTTC. It translates to CSASGASGQETQYF. The chain carries TRBV20-1 and TRBJ2-5, with 7 bases lining up with TRBD2. V trimming: 3 bases; J trimming: 1 base; junction bases outside the gene matches: 5. The CDR3 runs to 14 residues. The germline V gene encodes CDR1 DFQATT and CDR2 SNEGSKA (reference sequence).

The chain combines TRBV21-1 with TRBJ2-5; the table gives TRBD2 as D, unverified against the DNA. TRBV21-1 is a pseudogene locus. The length of the CDR3 is 15 residues. This CDR3 reads CASTALGTNPETQYF. The CDR3 DNA sequence: TGTGCCAGCACAGCGCTGGGGACTAATCCAGAGACCCAGTACTTC.

V is TRBV28 and J is TRBJ1-3, with 7 bases lining up with TRBD1. CDR1 MDHEN and CDR2 SYDVKM come from the germline V gene. Trimming removed 5 bases from V and 4 bases from J; junction bases left unmatched: 8. This CDR3 has 15 residues. The CDR3 bases are TGTGCCAGCAGTCTATCAACAGGGGTCGGAAACACCATATATTTT. Protein product: CASSLSTGVGNTIYF.

J is TRBJ1-1 and V is TRBV3-1 (or the pseudogene TRBV3-2); D unclear. The V and J ends lost 2 bases and 0 bases respectively, with 13 bases between them. The CDR3 consists of 16 residues. Germline CDR1 LGHDT, CDR2 YNNKEL (reference sequence). The CDR3 coding sequence is TGTGCCAGCAGCCAAACGTTCGGGGTCATGAACACTGAAGCTTTCTTT. This translates into CASSQTFGVMNTEAFF.

In nucleotides, the CDR3 is TGTGCCAGCAGCTTAAACAGGGGCCCCAACACCGGGGAGCTGTTTTTT. It encodes CASSLNRGPNTGELFF. V is TRBV11-2 and J is TRBJ2-2, with TRBD1 matching 7 bases. The CDR3 consists of 16 residues. From germline, CDR1 is SGHAT and CDR2 FQNNGV. V was pared by 2 bases and J by 2 bases, with 5 bases of the junction left unmatched.

The sample holds one count of this clone. V is TRBV4-1 and J is TRBJ2-7; TRBD2 might be the D (5 bases). Looked up from germline, CDR1 is MGHRA and CDR2 is YSYEKL. The V gene lost 4 bases and the J gene lost 1 base, with 11 bases spanning the gap. The CDR3 extends over 14 amino acids. CDR3 protein: CASSRGPLSYEQYF. The CDR3 DNA reads TGCGCCAGCAGCCGAGGGCCTCTATCCTACGAGCAGTACTTC.